This T cell receptor (beta chain) was observed in a study of tumor-infiltrating lymphocytes in oesophageal squamous cell carcinoma. The CDR3 is 13 residues long. Trimming removed 7 bases at V and 4 bases at J, with 8 bases between. In germline, CDR1 is MRHNA, CDR2 SNTAGT. TCRdb redid the calling of the PCR reads with MiXCR, one entry per CDR3 protein. Of about 12,000 distinct CDR3 sequences listed, more than 50% are singletons. Sequencing was performed on esophageal tumor tissue. This sequence originates from a female donor with esophageal squamous cell carcinoma. The gene calls are TRBV6-4 and TRBJ2-6, with D unresolved. In nucleotides, the CDR3 is TGTGCCAGCAAGGAATCAGGGGCCAACGTCCTGACTTTC. It yields the protein CASKESGANVLTF.